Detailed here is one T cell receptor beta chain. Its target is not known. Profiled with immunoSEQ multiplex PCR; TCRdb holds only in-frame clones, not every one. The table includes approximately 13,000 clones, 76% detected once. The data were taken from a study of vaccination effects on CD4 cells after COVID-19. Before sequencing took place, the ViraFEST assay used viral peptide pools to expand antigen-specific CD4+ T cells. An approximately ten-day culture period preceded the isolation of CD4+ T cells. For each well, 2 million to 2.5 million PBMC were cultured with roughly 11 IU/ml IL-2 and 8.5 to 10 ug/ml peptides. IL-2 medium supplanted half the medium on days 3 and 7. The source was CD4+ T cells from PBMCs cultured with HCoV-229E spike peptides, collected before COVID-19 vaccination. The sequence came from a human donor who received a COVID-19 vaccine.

CDR3 in amino acids: CAISDRGLNSPLHF. CDR3 DNA: TGTGCCATCAGTGATCGGGGGCTAAATTCACCCCTCCACTTT. The chain is built from TRBV10-3 and TRBJ1-6; D perhaps matches TRBD1 (6 bases). V shed 3 bases and J shed 7 bases, with 10 bases lying between them. Germline CDR1 is ENHRY and CDR2 is SYGVKD. The CDR3 is made up of 14 amino acids.